This T cell receptor (beta chain) was sequenced in a study of cytomegalovirus exposure and HLA in healthy donors. The wider study: Genotyping showed roughly 77% of approximately 430 donors falling in the Caucasian-associated ancestry cluster.

Nominal health characterized the donors when sampled, though unrecorded immune exposures were likely. The CDR3 extends over 13 amino acids. Losses at the gene ends were 2 bases for V and 6 bases for J; bases not matched to a gene: 3. From germline, CDR1 is MDHEN and CDR2 SYDVKM. Both 60 Vbeta primers and 13 Jbeta primers went into the PCR. Data came from immunoSEQ multiplex PCR; TCRdb stores just in-frame clones and leaves some out. The sample contains 220,000 or so clones, around four fifths of which appear only once. The chain employs TRBV28 and TRBJ1-2, with 7 positions matching TRBD1. The clonotype was recovered from a male donor in good health and CMV-seronegative. The sample comprised PBMCs. The CDR3: CASSLVDRDGYTF. The CDR3 DNA sequence: TGTGCCAGCAGTTTAGTAGACAGGGATGGCTACACCTTC.